One T cell receptor (beta chain) is described in this entry. Followed longitudinally, the Seattle patients had been enrolled during active infection. Under the authors' procedure: Reference gene primers were amplified, and this amplification served to estimate nucleated cell counts. Method: immunoSEQ multiplex PCR; TCRdb's copy keeps in-frame clones and lacks some. V and J calls and clone size are those listed in that table; D and trimming were worked out from the DNA. The sample has over 150,000 clones, approximately 85% seen once. The data stem from a study of blood T cell repertoires in COVID-19. Per germline, CDR1 MDHEN and CDR2 SYDVKM. Unmatched junction bases numbered 17, after V lost 5 bases and J lost 6 bases. CDR3 length: 17 amino acids.

This sequence joins TRBV28 and TRBJ1-1; 8 bases align to TRBD1. This TCR derives from a man aged 55 to 69 with COVID-19, enrolled during active disease. Sequencing was done on a sample of peripheral blood. CDR3 nucleotides: TGTGCCAGCAGTAATTGGGGGATAACAGGGGGTTCCTCTGAAGCTTTCTTT. The encoded protein is CASSNWGITGGSSEAFF.